The rows below give T cell receptor beta chains drawn from one sample of a study of T cells in tuberculosis. Data came from immunoSEQ multiplex PCR; TCRdb stores just in-frame clones and leaves some out. The table has 35,000 to 50,000 clones, 90% to 95% seen once. Sequencing was carried out using PBMCs. Every receptor here comes from a donor aged 10-35 years with latent tuberculosis or without tuberculosis infection. Some clones in this sample may be carry-over from other donors' samples. CDR3s include the opening cysteine and the closing phenylalanine or tryptophan. Fields, in order: V gene, D gene, clone size, J gene, CDR3 DNA, CDR3 protein. A D gene is named only where the DNA matches it firmly. Clone size, where shown, is once, few, many, or a class for clones that have expanded.

v_call: TRBV18; d_call: .; clone_size: .; j_call: TRBJ2-2; cdr3_nt: TGTGCCAGCTCACCACCGACGGGTAGCACCGGGGAGCTGTTTTTT; cdr3_aa: CASSPPTGSTGELFF
v_call: TRBV12-2; d_call: .; clone_size: .; j_call: TRBJ1-1; cdr3_nt: TGTGCAAGTCGCTTAGCGGGCAGGGAACCGTATGAAGCTTTCTTT; cdr3_aa: CASRLAGREPYEAFF
v_call: TRBV29-1; d_call: TRBD2; clone_size: .; j_call: TRBJ2-2; cdr3_nt: TGCAGCACCATAGCGGGAGACGGGGAGCTGTTTTTT; cdr3_aa: CSTIAGDGELFF
v_call: TRBV4-1; d_call: TRBD1; clone_size: .; j_call: TRBJ2-1; cdr3_nt: TGCGCCAGCAGCCAAGACAGGGGGAACCACAATGAGCAGTTCTTC; cdr3_aa: CASSQDRGNHNEQFF
v_call: TRBV27; d_call: .; clone_size: .; j_call: TRBJ1-1; cdr3_nt: TGTGCCAGCAGTTCTTCTATCGGAGTTATGAACACTGAAGCTTTCTTT; cdr3_aa: CASSSSIGVMNTEAFF
v_call: TRBV10-3; d_call: TRBD1; clone_size: .; j_call: TRBJ1-1; cdr3_nt: TGTGCCATCAGGGGGACAGGGGTAATCAAGGACACTGAAGCTTTCTTT; cdr3_aa: CAIRGTGVIKDTEAFF
v_call: TRBV25-1; d_call: .; clone_size: .; j_call: TRBJ1-5; cdr3_nt: TGTGCCAGCAGTGAACCAGGAACAGGTAATCAGCCCCAGCATTTT; cdr3_aa: CASSEPGTGNQPQHF
v_call: TRBV5-5; d_call: .; clone_size: .; j_call: TRBJ1-5; cdr3_nt: TGTGCCAGCAGGCCCGCCGGGGGGGATAGCAATCAGCCCCAGCATTTT; cdr3_aa: CASRPAGGDSNQPQHF
v_call: TRBV4-3; d_call: .; clone_size: .; j_call: TRBJ2-6; cdr3_nt: TGCGCCAGCAGCCAAGACTCTAGCTCTGGGGCCAACGTCCTGACTTTC; cdr3_aa: CASSQDSSSGANVLTF
v_call: TRBV28; d_call: .; clone_size: .; j_call: TRBJ1-1; cdr3_nt: TGTGCCAGCAGTTTAATGCCCGGGATGGCCCTAATGAACACTGAAGCTTTCTTT; cdr3_aa: CASSLMPGMALMNTEAFF
v_call: TRBV28; d_call: TRBD1; clone_size: .; j_call: TRBJ1-5; cdr3_nt: TGTGCCAGCAGTTCGGGACAGCTGAATCAGCCCCAGCATTTT; cdr3_aa: CASSSGQLNQPQHF
v_call: TRBV29-1; d_call: .; clone_size: .; j_call: TRBJ1-4; cdr3_nt: TGCAGCGTTACGGTGGTGGGGCAGGCCAATGAAAAACTGTTTTTT; cdr3_aa: CSVTVVGQANEKLFF
v_call: TRBV5-6; d_call: .; clone_size: .; j_call: TRBJ1-5; cdr3_nt: TGTGCCAGCAGCTTATTTGCCTGGGACACCTATAGCAATCAGCCCCAGCATTTT; cdr3_aa: CASSLFAWDTYSNQPQHF
v_call: TRBV5-8; d_call: TRBD1; clone_size: .; j_call: TRBJ1-5; cdr3_nt: TGTGCCAGCATCCTGACAGGGGGCAATCAGCCCCAGCATTTT; cdr3_aa: CASILTGGNQPQHF
v_call: TRBV4-2; d_call: TRBD2; clone_size: .; j_call: TRBJ2-1; cdr3_nt: TGTGCCAGCAGCCAAGATGGACTAGCGGGAGAAGAAAATGAGCAGTTCTTC; cdr3_aa: CASSQDGLAGEENEQFF
v_call: TRBV16; d_call: TRBD1; clone_size: .; j_call: TRBJ1-2; cdr3_nt: TGTGCCAGCAGCCAATTGGGACAGGCGACCGGCTACACCTTC; cdr3_aa: CASSQLGQATGYTF
v_call: TRBV28; d_call: .; clone_size: once; j_call: TRBJ1-2; cdr3_nt: TGTGCCAGCAGTTCTGGCCTGGACAGTCCATATGGCTACACCTTC; cdr3_aa: CASSSGLDSPYGYTF
v_call: TRBV5-6; d_call: TRBD2; clone_size: .; j_call: TRBJ2-7; cdr3_nt: TGTGCCAGCAGCTCCATAGCGGGAGTCGCCTCCTACGAGCAGTACTTC; cdr3_aa: CASSSIAGVASYEQYF
v_call: TRBV28; d_call: TRBD1; clone_size: .; j_call: TRBJ1-1; cdr3_nt: TGTGCCAGCAGTTCCCTGGGACAGAAATTGAACACTGAAGCTTTCTTT; cdr3_aa: CASSSLGQKLNTEAFF
v_call: TRBV9; d_call: .; clone_size: .; j_call: TRBJ1-1; cdr3_nt: TGTGCCAGCAGCGTAGAAGGACAGTTTGGTGAAGCTTTCTTT; cdr3_aa: CASSVEGQFGEAFF
v_call: TRBV7-2; d_call: TRBD2; clone_size: .; j_call: TRBJ2-7; cdr3_nt: TGTGCCAGCAGCTTCGCAAAGACTAGCGGTGCCGCCTACGAGCAGTACTTC; cdr3_aa: CASSFAKTSGAAYEQYF
v_call: TRBV28; d_call: TRBD2; clone_size: once; j_call: TRBJ2-7; cdr3_nt: TGTGCCAGCAGTTTGTGGAAGGAGCGGGGGGACTACGAGCAGTACTTC; cdr3_aa: CASSLWKERGDYEQYF
v_call: TRBV10-2; d_call: .; clone_size: .; j_call: TRBJ2-2; cdr3_nt: TGCGCCAGCAGTGCAGGATCGAACACCGGGGAGCTGTTTTTT; cdr3_aa: CASSAGSNTGELFF
v_call: TRBV29-1; d_call: .; clone_size: .; j_call: TRBJ2-1; cdr3_nt: TGCAGCGTAGCACGCGGTGAGCAGTTCTTC; cdr3_aa: CSVARGEQFF
v_call: TRBV28; d_call: TRBD1; clone_size: .; j_call: TRBJ1-5; cdr3_nt: TGTGCCAGCAGCCTACCAACAGGGGTTAACAGCAATCAGCCCCAGCATTTT; cdr3_aa: CASSLPTGVNSNQPQHF
v_call: TRBV7-2; d_call: TRBD1; clone_size: .; j_call: TRBJ1-4; cdr3_nt: TGTGCCAGCAGCCTTCGCCGGACAGGGGGTAATGAAAAACTGTTTTTT; cdr3_aa: CASSLRRTGGNEKLFF
v_call: TRBV5-1; d_call: TRBD1; clone_size: .; j_call: TRBJ2-2; cdr3_nt: TGCGCCAGCAGCCTGGTGACAGGGGGGTACACCGGGGAGCTGTTTTTT; cdr3_aa: CASSLVTGGYTGELFF
v_call: TRBV12-5; d_call: TRBD2; clone_size: .; j_call: TRBJ2-1; cdr3_nt: TGTGCTAGTGGGGGAGTAGCGGGACCCTACAATGAGCAGTTCTTC; cdr3_aa: CASGGVAGPYNEQFF
v_call: TRBV29-1; d_call: TRBD1; clone_size: .; j_call: TRBJ1-4; cdr3_nt: TGCAGCGTTCTGCGGGGACAGCGATTTAATGAAAAACTGTTTTTT; cdr3_aa: CSVLRGQRFNEKLFF
v_call: TRBV7-2; d_call: TRBD2; clone_size: .; j_call: TRBJ2-7; cdr3_nt: TGTGCCAGCACCCGCACAGGACTAGCGGGAGGACACTCAGACGAGCAGTACTTC; cdr3_aa: CASTRTGLAGGHSDEQYF
v_call: TRBV7-2; d_call: .; clone_size: .; j_call: TRBJ2-5; cdr3_nt: TGTGCCAGCAGCTCGGACCGGGGGAGGCGGGAGACCCAGTACTTC; cdr3_aa: CASSSDRGRRETQYF
v_call: TRBV30; d_call: TRBD2; clone_size: .; j_call: TRBJ2-1; cdr3_nt: TGTGCCTGGGGGACTAGCCTTTACAATGAGCAGTTCTTC; cdr3_aa: CAWGTSLYNEQFF
v_call: TRBV15; d_call: .; clone_size: .; j_call: TRBJ1-1; cdr3_nt: TGTGCCACCAGCAGAGAACAGGGTAGCGGGGCTTTCTTT; cdr3_aa: CATSREQGSGAFF
v_call: TRBV6-1; d_call: .; clone_size: once; j_call: TRBJ2-7; cdr3_nt: TGTGCCAGCATCCTGCAGGGGAGCTCCTACGAGCAGTACTTC; cdr3_aa: CASILQGSSYEQYF
v_call: TRBV21-1; d_call: .; clone_size: .; j_call: TRBJ1-5; cdr3_nt: TGTGCCAGCAGCAAAGGGGGGACAGGGATTGGTCAGCCCCAGCATTTT; cdr3_aa: CASSKGGTGIGQPQHF
v_call: TRBV7-2; d_call: .; clone_size: .; j_call: TRBJ2-1; cdr3_nt: TGTGCCAGCAGCTTCGACGCGGGTGAGCAGTTCTTC; cdr3_aa: CASSFDAGEQFF
v_call: TRBV6-5; d_call: .; clone_size: .; j_call: TRBJ2-5; cdr3_nt: TGTGCCAGCAGTTACGGTCAGGTCTCCGACCAAGAGACCCAGTACTTC; cdr3_aa: CASSYGQVSDQETQYF
v_call: TRBV19; d_call: .; clone_size: .; j_call: TRBJ2-7; cdr3_nt: TGTGCCAGTAGTATAGGTACTAGCCCAGGGTACGAGCAGTACTTC; cdr3_aa: CASSIGTSPGYEQYF
v_call: TRBV27; d_call: TRBD1; clone_size: .; j_call: TRBJ2-2; cdr3_nt: TGTGCCAGCAGTTTATTTGGGACAGGGAACACCGGGGAGCTGTTTTTT; cdr3_aa: CASSLFGTGNTGELFF
v_call: TRBV5-1; d_call: .; clone_size: .; j_call: TRBJ1-5; cdr3_nt: TGCGCCAGCAGCTTGGAGTCTGCCGGGGGCAATCAGCCCCAGCATTTT; cdr3_aa: CASSLESAGGNQPQHF
v_call: TRBV5-4; d_call: .; clone_size: .; j_call: TRBJ2-3; cdr3_nt: TGTGCCAGCAGCTTTTCCGGGAGCAACTCCCGAAAGAGCACAGATACGCAGTATTTT; cdr3_aa: CASSFSGSNSRKSTDTQYF
v_call: TRBV11-2; d_call: TRBD1; clone_size: .; j_call: TRBJ2-7; cdr3_nt: TGTGCCAGCAGCTTAGATCCCGGACAGGTCTACGAGCAGTACTTC; cdr3_aa: CASSLDPGQVYEQYF
v_call: TRBV5-5; d_call: .; clone_size: .; j_call: TRBJ1-1; cdr3_nt: TGTGCCAGCAGCCGTGACAGAGGAGCTTTCTTT; cdr3_aa: CASSRDRGAFF
v_call: TRBV27; d_call: .; clone_size: .; j_call: TRBJ1-2; cdr3_nt: TGTGCCAGCAGTTTATCCCCAGGGGCTTATGGCTACACCTTC; cdr3_aa: CASSLSPGAYGYTF
v_call: TRBV10-1; d_call: TRBD1; clone_size: .; j_call: TRBJ1-1; cdr3_nt: TGCGCCAGCAGTGAGGGGGACAGGGGGCGAAAAACTGAAGCTTTCTTT; cdr3_aa: CASSEGDRGRKTEAFF
v_call: TRBV10-1; d_call: TRBD2; clone_size: .; j_call: TRBJ2-1; cdr3_nt: TGCGCCAGCAGTCCTGTTCTAGCGGGAGGGGACAATGAGCAGTTCTTC; cdr3_aa: CASSPVLAGGDNEQFF
v_call: TRBV7-9; d_call: .; clone_size: .; j_call: TRBJ2-3; cdr3_nt: TGTGCCAGCAGCCCCGGACACCCCTCAGATACGCAGTATTTT; cdr3_aa: CASSPGHPSDTQYF
v_call: TRBV28; d_call: TRBD1; clone_size: .; j_call: TRBJ1-1; cdr3_nt: TGTGCCAGCAGTTTTCGGACAGGTAACACTGAAGCTTTCTTT; cdr3_aa: CASSFRTGNTEAFF
v_call: TRBV27; d_call: TRBD2; clone_size: .; j_call: TRBJ2-3; cdr3_nt: TGTGCCAGCAGTTTTGCCCTAGCGGCTAGCACAGATACGCAGTATTTT; cdr3_aa: CASSFALAASTDTQYF
v_call: TRBV5-4; d_call: TRBD2; clone_size: once; j_call: TRBJ2-1; cdr3_nt: TGTGCCAGCAGCTTGGCCGGGCGAGCGGGAGGCCACTCCTACAATGAGCAGTTCTTC; cdr3_aa: CASSLAGRAGGHSYNEQFF
v_call: TRBV15; d_call: TRBD1; clone_size: .; j_call: TRBJ1-2; cdr3_nt: TGTGCCACCAGCAGAGGGGCGGCAGGGGGCGACTATGGCTACACCTTC; cdr3_aa: CATSRGAAGGDYGYTF
v_call: TRBV30; d_call: TRBD2; clone_size: .; j_call: TRBJ2-7; cdr3_nt: TGTGCCTGGAGGGCTACCGGGACTAGCGGGAGTAGATACGAGCAGTACTTC; cdr3_aa: CAWRATGTSGSRYEQYF
v_call: TRBV7-2; d_call: .; clone_size: .; j_call: TRBJ1-4; cdr3_nt: TGTGCCAGCAGCTTAGTGGGTTCGGCGGGAGGGGAAAAACTGTTTTTT; cdr3_aa: CASSLVGSAGGEKLFF
v_call: TRBV2; d_call: TRBD2; clone_size: .; j_call: TRBJ2-1; cdr3_nt: TGTGCCAGCCGGGCTTCTAGCGGGGGCAACAATGAGCAGTTCTTC; cdr3_aa: CASRASSGGNNEQFF
v_call: TRBV6-5; d_call: .; clone_size: .; j_call: TRBJ2-7; cdr3_nt: TGTGCCAGCAGTTATAAGGTGGCAGGCTCCTACGAGCAGTACTTC; cdr3_aa: CASSYKVAGSYEQYF
v_call: TRBV6-1; d_call: .; clone_size: .; j_call: TRBJ1-5; cdr3_nt: TGTGCCAGCAGTGGACGACAGGACAATCAGCCCCAGCATTTT; cdr3_aa: CASSGRQDNQPQHF
v_call: TRBV7-9; d_call: .; clone_size: once; j_call: TRBJ1-4; cdr3_nt: TGTGCCAGCAGCTTAGCGCAGACAACTAATGAAAAACTGTTTTTT; cdr3_aa: CASSLAQTTNEKLFF
v_call: TRBV14; d_call: .; clone_size: .; j_call: TRBJ1-4; cdr3_nt: TGTGCCAGCAGCCCGTCCCCGGTTGAAAAACTGTTTTTT; cdr3_aa: CASSPSPVEKLFF
v_call: TRBV27; d_call: .; clone_size: .; j_call: TRBJ2-2; cdr3_nt: TGTGCCAGCAAAAGCTCGGAGCTGTTTTTT; cdr3_aa: CASKSSELFF